The rows below give T cell receptor beta chains drawn from one sample of a study of blood T cells in healthy people across ages. TCRdb re-derived calls from the 5' RACE reads in MiXCR, one entry per CDR3 protein. This table holds about 1.4 million distinct CDR3 sequences, 45% to 70% found once. The sample was blood. These receptors all come from a man in his late teens or twenties in good health. The CDR3 runs from the conserved cysteine through the conserved F or W. A D gene is named only where the DNA matches it firmly. Size is omitted from some rows. Given values are once, few, many or a class for expanded clones.

CDR3	DNA	J	D	V	size
CASSQGRRFADEQFF	TGCGCCAGCAGCCAAGGGAGAAGGTTTGCAGATGAGCAGTTCTTC	TRBJ2-1	-	TRBV4-1	once
CASKVTGVYEQYF	TGTGCCAGCAAAGTAACAGGGGTGTACGAGCAGTACTTC	TRBJ2-7	TRBD1	TRBV28	few
CATSRGYGYTF	TGTGCCACCAGCAGAGGCTATGGCTACACCTTC	TRBJ1-2	-	TRBV15	-
CASSQERARHSYEQYF	TGCGCCAGCAGCCAAGAAAGGGCCAGGCACTCCTACGAGCAGTACTTC	TRBJ2-7	-	TRBV4-3	few
CATSRDKNSFYEQYF	TGTGCCACCAGCAGAGATAAGAACAGTTTCTACGAGCAGTACTTC	TRBJ2-7	-	TRBV15	-
CASGWGGIDTEAFF	TGTGCCAGCGGCTGGGGGGGGATCGACACTGAAGCTTTCTTT	TRBJ1-1	-	TRBV5-5	-
CSARELSPRKSWQETQYF	TGCAGTGCTAGAGAACTGAGTCCAAGGAAGTCGTGGCAAGAGACCCAGTACTTC	TRBJ2-5	-	TRBV20-1	-
CASSVGVAGGETQYF	TGTGCCAGCAGCGTAGGGGTAGCGGGAGGAGAGACCCAGTACTTC	TRBJ2-5	TRBD2	TRBV9	-
CASTQWGEAFF	TGTGCCAGCACCCAGTGGGGAGAAGCTTTCTTT	TRBJ1-1	-	TRBV6-2/TRBV6-3	once
CATSGHTNEKLFF	TGTGCCACCAGCGGACATACTAATGAAAAACTGTTTTTT	TRBJ1-4	-	TRBV15	-
CATSGPRGTEAFF	TGTGCCACCAGTGGCCCCCGCGGCACTGAAGCTTTCTTT	TRBJ1-1	-	TRBV24-1	-
CASSYRTGSYNEQFF	TGCGCCAGCAGCTACCGGACGGGCTCCTACAATGAGCAGTTCTTC	TRBJ2-1	-	TRBV5-1	once
CASSYIPTSGLNNEQFF	TGTGCCAGCAGTTACATCCCAACTAGCGGATTGAACAATGAGCAGTTCTTC	TRBJ2-1	TRBD2	TRBV6-5	-
CASSRALQNIQYF	TGTGCCAGCAGCCGGGCCCTGCAAAACATTCAGTACTTC	TRBJ2-4	-	TRBV4-2	-
CASTPGVQGYTF	TGTGCCAGCACTCCTGGCGTACAGGGCTACACCTTC	TRBJ1-2	-	TRBV28	-
CASSPDRERPLHF	TGTGCCAGCAGTCCAGACAGGGAGCGACCCCTCCACTTT	TRBJ1-6	TRBD1	TRBV2	-
CSAALGGTTYEQYF	TGCAGTGCTGCCCTCGGGGGTACGACCTACGAGCAGTACTTC	TRBJ2-7	-	TRBV20-1	-
CASSPAWGADEQYF	TGTGCCAGCAGCCCCGCTTGGGGGGCGGATGAGCAGTACTTC	TRBJ2-5	-	TRBV5-4	-
CSVEGLAGNYTYNEQFF	TGCAGCGTTGAAGGGCTAGCGGGAAACTACACCTACAATGAGCAGTTCTTC	TRBJ2-1	TRBD2	TRBV29-1	few
CASSWGLAGFDMQYF	TGTGCCAGCAGCTGGGGACTAGCGGGATTTGATATGCAGTATTTT	TRBJ2-3	TRBD2	TRBV5-5	-
CASRGIGQGRTYEQYF	TGTGCCAGCAGGGGAATTGGACAGGGTAGAACCTACGAGCAGTACTTC	TRBJ2-7	TRBD1	TRBV6-1	-
CASSLPDYPDTQYF	TGTGCCAGCAGCCTTCCCGATTACCCAGATACGCAGTATTTT	TRBJ2-3	-	TRBV14	-
CSVGRPERDGLYGYTF	TGCAGCGTTGGCAGACCTGAGAGGGACGGACTCTATGGCTACACCTTC	TRBJ1-2	-	TRBV29-1	-
CSVGDRGANYGYTF	TGCAGCGTTGGGGACAGGGGTGCTAACTATGGCTACACCTTC	TRBJ1-2	TRBD1	TRBV29-1	-
CSVGSGAYEQYF	TGCAGCGTGGGATCAGGGGCCTACGAGCAGTACTTC	TRBJ2-7	-	TRBV29-1	-
CASSQRQGNEKLFF	TGTGCCAGCAGCCAGCGACAGGGGAATGAAAAACTGTTTTTT	TRBJ1-4	TRBD1	TRBV6-2/TRBV6-3	-
CASSLVRTSGAEQYF	TGTGCCAGCAGCTTAGTTCGGACTAGCGGGGCCGAGCAGTACTTC	TRBJ2-7	TRBD2	TRBV7-8	-
CASSPPSGSGELFF	TGTGCCAGCAGTCCCCCCTCAGGGTCCGGGGAGCTGTTTTTT	TRBJ2-2	-	TRBV6-2/TRBV6-3	-
CSAIIPALTDTQYF	TGCAGTGCTATCATACCGGCCCTCACAGATACGCAGTATTTT	TRBJ2-3	-	TRBV20-1	-
CASSPLRGPGTDTQYF	TGTGCCAGCAGTCCATTAAGGGGGCCTGGCACAGATACGCAGTATTTT	TRBJ2-3	TRBD1	TRBV12-3/TRBV12-4	-
CASSPTYGNTIYF	TGTGCCAGCAGCCCGACATACGGAAACACCATATATTTT	TRBJ1-3	-	TRBV6-6	few
CASRTGQSRANVLTF	TGTGCCAGCAGAACAGGTCAGAGTAGGGCCAACGTCCTGACTTTC	TRBJ2-6	-	TRBV6-6	once
CASSLWNLRGCEQYF	TGTGCCAGCAGCTTATGGAACCTCCGGGGATGCGAGCAGTACTTC	TRBJ2-7	-	TRBV5-6	-
CASSLRGGYNEQFF	TGTGCCAGCAGTTTAAGGGGCGGATACAATGAGCAGTTCTTC	TRBJ2-1	-	TRBV27	-
CASSFRPGTWSTGELFF	TGTGCCAGCAGTTTCCGTCCGGGGACATGGTCCACCGGGGAGCTGTTTTTT	TRBJ2-2	-	TRBV6-2/TRBV6-3	-
CSVRTARSYGYTF	TGCAGCGTTCGGACAGCTAGAAGCTATGGCTACACCTTC	TRBJ1-2	-	TRBV29-1	few
CASSQDHIGASGGAIETQYF	TGCGCCAGCAGCCAAGATCATATTGGGGCTAGCGGGGGGGCCATAGAGACCCAGTACTTC	TRBJ2-5	TRBD2	TRBV4-1	few
CAISESSAGRGETQYF	TGTGCCATCAGTGAATCTAGCGCGGGGAGGGGCGAGACCCAGTACTTC	TRBJ2-5	TRBD2	TRBV10-3	-
CASSQGGTLEKLFF	TGCGCCAGCAGCCAGGGGGGTACCCTTGAAAAACTGTTTTTT	TRBJ1-4	-	TRBV4-1	-
CASSELKGRLQNTGELFF	TGTGCCAGCAGTGAACTAAAAGGCAGACTCCAGAACACCGGGGAGCTGTTTTTT	TRBJ2-2	-	TRBV6-1	-
CASEPRARGRFYVQYF	TGTGCCAGCGAACCCAGGGCCAGGGGGCGCTTCTACGTGCAGTACTTC	TRBJ2-4	TRBD1	TRBV11-2	-
CASRNRGGDTRYF	TGTGCCAGTAGGAACAGGGGAGGCGATACGCGGTATTTT	TRBJ2-3	-	TRBV19	-
CASSQGRYQPQHF	TGCGCCAGCAGCCAAGGCCGCTATCAGCCCCAGCATTTT	TRBJ1-5	-	TRBV4-3	-
CAISALAGGGLYNEQFF	TGTGCTATCAGTGCACTAGCGGGGGGAGGTCTCTACAATGAGCAGTTCTTC	TRBJ2-1	TRBD2	TRBV10-3	-
CASSQITWTSGNQETQYF	TGTGCCAGCAGCCAGATTACTTGGACTAGCGGTAACCAAGAGACCCAGTACTTC	TRBJ2-5	TRBD2	TRBV14	few
CASSLPAGPYEQYF	TGTGCCAGCAGTTTACCGGCAGGCCCGTACGAGCAGTACTTC	TRBJ2-7	-	TRBV28	-
CASSLARTHKTDTQYF	TGTGCCAGCAGCTTAGCGCGGACTCACAAGACTGATACGCAGTATTTT	TRBJ2-3	-	TRBV7-9	-
CSARVPAGERAVVNEQFF	TGCAGTGCTAGGGTCCCAGCGGGAGAGCGAGCGGTCGTCAATGAGCAGTTCTTC	TRBJ2-1	TRBD2	TRBV20-1	-
CASSLDVPAQETQYF	TGCGCCAGCAGCTTGGACGTCCCCGCACAAGAGACCCAGTACTTC	TRBJ2-5	-	TRBV5-1	-
CASSLTEWRYNEQFF	TGTGCCAGCAGCTTAACGGAGTGGCGCTACAATGAGCAGTTCTTC	TRBJ2-1	-	TRBV13	-